Presented here are 30 T cell receptor beta chains from one specimen sequenced in a study of regulatory T cells in long-lasting Graves disease. Construction of TCR beta libraries relied on iRepertoire HTBI primers and on Arm-PCR targeting CDR3 regions. TCRdb called the multiplex PCR reads again in MiXCR, with one record for every CDR3 protein. The table has about 220,000 distinct CDR3 sequences, roughly a fifth seen once; the top ten hold about 10%. Stated time point: newly diagnosed GD, antithyroid drugs for less than 3 months. Generation of the TCR library employed RNA extracted from PBMCs. The same data also went into a second study, on T cells in Graves' hyperthyroidism and ophthalmopathy.

Sequences were derived from peripheral blood mononuclear cells (PBMCs), sampled at new diagnosis, from a patient treated with antithyroid drugs. The receptors were sampled from a woman in her 30s with Graves disease.

On this clonotype: This sequence may be a read error, since a much larger clone differs from it by one base. J is TRBJ1-5 and V is TRBV6-4; no clear D gene. Trimming took 9 bases from V and 5 from J, leaving 14 bases between them. Germline CDR1 is MRHNA and CDR2 is SNTAGT. This CDR3 is built from 13 residues. Here the CDR3 reads CARRKRGYQPQHF. In DNA, the CDR3 is TGTGCCAGAAGAAAACGAGGGTATCAGCCCCAGCATTTT.

This clonotype was detected many times. CDR3 loop: CASSAHRANTEAFF. The CDR3 DNA sequence: TGCGCCAGCAGCGCCCACAGGGCGAACACTGAAGCTTTCTTT. This sequence joins TRBV5-1 and TRBJ1-1; a possible D gene is TRBD1 (6 bases). Between the trimmed V and J ends, which lost 4 bases and 1 base, there was a span of 11 bases. Germline-derived CDR1 and CDR2 are SGHRS and YFSETQ. The CDR3 totals 14 residues.

This clonotype was observed at least ten times. This chain uses TRBV20-1 with TRBJ2-3; D unclear. V was clipped by 3 bases and J by 0 bases, with 4 bases between them. Looked up from germline, CDR1 is DFQATT and CDR2 is SNEGSKA (reference sequence). The CDR3 is made up of 12 amino acids. CDR3 sequence: CSASGSTDTQYF. The CDR3 DNA follows: TGCAGTGCTAGCGGGAGCACAGATACGCAGTATTTT.

This clonotype was detected ten times or more. J is TRBJ2-1 and V is TRBV7-9; TRBD1 aligns across 8 bases. The CDR3 extends over 15 amino acids. Trimming removed 5 bases from V and 6 bases from J; junction bases left unmatched: 9. Per germline, CDR1 SEHNR and CDR2 FQNEAQ (reference sequence). In DNA form, the CDR3 reads TGTGCCAGCAGCCTTACAGGGGGAGGAGGCAATGAGCAGTTCTTC. Encoded protein: CASSLTGGGGNEQFF.

There are many counts of this clonotype. The rearrangement links TRBV13 to TRBJ2-2, with D unresolved. The CDR3 totals 14 residues. Germline CDR1 reads PRHDT; CDR2 reads FYEKMQ (reference sequence). Trimming removed 5 bases from V and 2 bases from J, with 9 bases in between. The CDR3: CASSPRPNTGELFF. Written as DNA, the CDR3 is TGTGCCAGCAGCCCCAGACCAAACACCGGGGAGCTGTTTTTT.

This clonotype was seen ten or more times. The V call is TRBV28, the J call TRBJ1-5; 9 nucleotides match TRBD1. Germline V CDR1 and CDR2: MDHEN, SYDVKM. Trimming cost V 6 bases and J 4 bases; bases outside gene matches: 7. The CDR3 extends over 15 amino acids. In DNA, the CDR3 is TGTGCCAGCAGCCACCGACAGGGGGGGAATCAGCCCCAGCATTTT. Translating gives CASSHRQGGNQPQHF.

This clonotype was seen ten or more times. The rearrangement links TRBV28 to TRBJ1-2; D gene unclear. The CDR3 has 10 amino acids. The germline CDR1 and CDR2 sequences are MDHEN and SYDVKM. Trimming cost V 6 bases and J 4 bases, with 3 bases left between them. The CDR3 DNA reads TGTGCCAGCAGGGCCTATGGCTACACCTTC. Translating gives CASRAYGYTF.

There are a few counts of this clonotype. A read error may be the cause here, since a much bigger clone is one base away. This sequence joins TRBV28 and TRBJ2-5, with D perhaps assigned TRBD1 or TRBD2 (6 bases each). The germline V gene has CDR1 MDHEN and CDR2 SYDVKM. The CDR3 is 14 residues long. The V gene lost 2 bases and the J gene lost 9 bases, with 16 bases spanning the gap. In DNA, the CDR3 is TGTGCCAGCAGTTTACCCAGGGGAGGTGAGGCCCAGTACTTC. This encodes CASSLPRGGEAQYF.

Ten or more counts support this clonotype. The rearrangement uses TRBV10-2 and TRBJ1-6; D is unresolved. The CDR3 covers 13 residues. Trimming shortened V by 8 bases and J by 10 bases, and 15 bases separated the two germline ends. Germline CDR1 is WSHSY and CDR2 is SAAADI. CDR3 nucleotide sequence: TGCGCCAGCTGGCTTGGGTTGGGGTCACCCCTCCACTTT. Translation gives CASWLGLGSPLHF.

V usage is TRBV19 and J usage is TRBJ1-5; no definite D call. The CDR3 extends over 13 amino acids. The V gene lost 8 bases and the J gene lost 1 base, with 9 bases spanning the gap. Germline V gene sequence: CDR1 LNHDA, CDR2 SQIVND (reference sequence). The CDR3 loop is CASRRTSNQPQHF. The CDR3, as DNA: TGTGCCAGTCGACGGACGAGCAATCAGCCCCAGCATTTT.

This clonotype was observed at least ten times. The V gene is TRBV2, the J gene TRBJ1-1; D possibly corresponds to TRBD1 (6 bases). V was shortened by 7 bases and J by 0 bases, with 9 bases between the two germline ends. In germline, CDR1 is SNHLY, CDR2 FYNNEI. The CDR3 has 13 residues. DNA for the CDR3: TGTGCCAGCACGGGACACCTGAACACTGAAGCTTTCTTT. Translating gives CASTGHLNTEAFF.

V is TRBV15 and J is TRBJ1-3, with 10 nucleotides matching TRBD1. The CDR3 is made up of 16 amino acids. V dropped 8 bases and J dropped 0; count of bases not matched to a gene: 7. The V gene's germline CDR1 is LNHNV and CDR2 YYDKDF (reference sequence). The CDR3 DNA sequence: TGTGCCACCGGACCGGGACAGGGGTACTCTGGAAACACCATATATTTT. It yields the protein CATGPGQGYSGNTIYF.

This clonotype has ten or more counts. The J gene is TRBJ1-5, the V gene TRBV3-1; D is ambiguous. The CDR3 has 14 residues. The germline V and J ends were trimmed by 1 base and 0 bases, with 4 bases remaining between them. Germline CDR1 reads LGHDT; CDR2 reads YNNKEL (reference sequence). DNA for the CDR3: TGTGCCAGCAGCCAAGCTGATAGCAATCAGCCCCAGCATTTT. Its translation is CASSQADSNQPQHF.

This clonotype has at least ten counts. The rearrangement links TRBV14 to TRBJ2-7; TRBD1 matches at 11 bases. CDR1 is SGHDN and CDR2 is FVKESK in the germline V gene. The CDR3 runs to 14 residues. J gave up 6 bases and V 3 bases, and 4 bases lay outside the gene matches. CDR3 sequence: CASSHGTGGFEQYF. For the CDR3, the DNA is TGTGCCAGCAGCCACGGGACAGGGGGTTTCGAGCAGTACTTC.

This clonotype was detected ten times or more. The gene calls are TRBV20-1 and TRBJ1-5, with D unclear. This CDR3 has 16 amino acids. Germline V lookup: CDR1 DFQATT, CDR2 SNEGSKA (reference sequence). The V and J ends lost 3 bases and 3 bases respectively, with 18 bases between them. The CDR3 sequence: CSASGDNTASNQPQHF. CDR3 in DNA: TGCAGTGCTAGCGGAGATAACACAGCCTCCAATCAGCCCCAGCATTTT.

The gene calls are TRBV5-1 and TRBJ2-5; the D call may be TRBD1 or TRBD2 (6 bases each). Trimming took off 4 bases at V and 1 base at J, with 17 bases between the two ends. Germline V gene lookup returns CDR1 SGHRS and CDR2 YFSETQ. CDR3 length: 16 amino acids. The DNA for the CDR3 is TGCGCCAGCAGCGGGACTTCTGGGGGGCGCCAAGAGACCCAGTACTTC. Protein sequence: CASSGTSGGRQETQYF.

This clonotype has ten or more counts. J is TRBJ2-3 and V is TRBV2; D tentatively reads TRBD1 or TRBD2 (5 bases each). Germline CDR1 and CDR2: SNHLY and FYNNEI. V was pared by 2 bases and J by 1 base, with 10 bases between. This CDR3 spans 15 amino acids. CDR3 nucleotide sequence: TGTGCCAGCAGTGAAACTGGGACGGGCACAGATACGCAGTATTTT. This sequence encodes CASSETGTGTDTQYF.

This clonotype came up many times. The rearrangement links TRBV19 to TRBJ1-5; 7 nucleotides line up with TRBD1. This CDR3 comprises 15 residues. V was clipped by 5 bases and J by 0 bases; unmatched bases: 4. CDR1 and CDR2 (germline): LNHDA, SQIVND (reference sequence). This chain's CDR3 is CASSWDRDSNQPQHF. The CDR3 DNA reads as TGTGCCAGTAGTTGGGACAGAGATAGCAATCAGCCCCAGCATTTT. The whole variable domain, remainder taken from reference TRBV19 and TRBJ1-5, is DGGITQSPKYLFRKEGQNVTLSCEQNLNHDAMYWYRQDPGQGLRLIYYSQIVNDFQKGDIAEGYSVSREKKESFPLTVTSAQKNPTAFYLCASSWDRDSNQPQHFGDGTRLSIL.

This clonotype appeared many times. This rearrangement joins TRBV6-1 to TRBJ2-7; 8 nucleotides line up with TRBD1. V lost 3 bases and J lost 5; bases outside the gene matches: 12. CDR3 length: 16 amino acids. CDR1 and CDR2 (germline): MNHNS, SASEGT. For the CDR3, the DNA is TGTGCCAGCAGTGATTGGATAGGACAGGGCCGTAACGAGCAGTACTTC. Its translation: CASSDWIGQGRNEQYF.

This clonotype was counted only a few times. This chain links TRBV19 with TRBJ2-4, with a weak D call TRBD2 (7 bases). V lost 6 bases, J lost 7 bases, and 16 bases lay in between. Germline V gene lookup returns CDR1 LNHDA and CDR2 SQIVND (reference sequence). The CDR3 runs 14 residues. The CDR3, as DNA: TGTGCCAGTAGCCCACAAGGGAGGGGGAACATTCAGTACTTC. It codes for CASSPQGRGNIQYF.

This clonotype appeared a single time. In this CDR3 the conserved last residue, phenylalanine or tryptophan, is missing, so a read error is likely. The chain carries TRBV24-1 and TRBJ2-1; 7 positions match TRBD2. Germline loops: CDR1 KGHDR, CDR2 SFDVKD. This CDR3 has 14 amino acids. CDR3 amino acids: CATSRRGDHNEQFL. The CDR3 nucleotides read TGTGCCACCAGTAGACGGGGGGATCACAACGAGCAGTTCCTC.

In this sample, this clonotype turned up a few times. The genes are TRBV25-1 and TRBJ1-2; D not certain. V lost 2 bases and J 3 bases, leaving 7 bases between the germline ends. Per the germline V gene, CDR1 is MGHDK and CDR2 is SYGVNS. This CDR3 is 13 amino acids long. This CDR3 reads CASSEHGYYGYTF. The CDR3 coding sequence is TGTGCCAGCAGTGAACACGGATACTATGGCTACACCTTC.

As for this clonotype: This may be a read error, as it is one base from a much larger clone. The V and J genes are TRBV6-5 and TRBJ2-2, with D unresolved. Deletions cut 2 bases from V and 6 bases from J, with 4 bases between. CDR1 MNHEY and CDR2 SVGAGI come from the germline V gene. CDR3 length: 12 amino acids. The CDR3 DNA is TGTGCCAGCAGTTACGGGGCCGGGGAGCTGTTTTTT. This sequence encodes CASSYGAGELFF.

The chain couples TRBV6-2 or TRBV6-3 to TRBJ2-5; TRBD2 matches 13 bases. V dropped 0 bases and J dropped 5; count of bases not matched to a gene: 15. Germline V gene data show CDR1 as MNHEY and CDR2 as SVGEGT. The CDR3 runs to 20 residues. The DNA for the CDR3 is TGTGCCAGCAGTTACTCGTCAGGACTAGCGGGAGTCGTCTCGGGGGAGACCCAGTACTTC. Amino acids: CASSYSSGLAGVVSGETQYF.

This clonotype was counted between two and nine times. The rearrangement links TRBV6-2 or TRBV6-3 to TRBJ1-2; D call uncertain. The CDR3 has 18 residues. Germline V gene lookup returns CDR1 MNHEY and CDR2 SVGEGT. Trimming left V 0 bases short and J 5 bases short, with 22 bases between. Written as DNA, the CDR3 is TGTGCCAGCAGTTACTCGGCCCACTCGGTGGCCCTCAAGTATGGCTACACCTTC. It translates to CASSYSAHSVALKYGYTF.

The chain couples TRBV18 to TRBJ2-3; TRBD2 aligns across 11 bases. V gave up 2 bases and J gave up 3 bases; unmatched junction bases: 7. The CDR3 covers 17 residues. Germline-derived CDR1 and CDR2 are KGHSH and LQKENI. In nucleotides, the CDR3 is TGTGCCAGCTCACCAAAGTTTAGCGGGGGGGCAACAGATACGCAGTATTTT. This gives the protein CASSPKFSGGATDTQYF.

This clonotype was seen many times. The chain carries TRBV7-2 and TRBJ1-1; possible D gene TRBD1, 6 bases. This CDR3 comprises 16 residues. Germline values: CDR1 SGHTA, CDR2 FQGNSA. V lost 3 bases to trimming and J lost 0 bases, with 14 bases between them. Here the CDR3 reads CASSLDSRGMNTEAFF. CDR3 sequence (DNA): TGTGCCAGCAGCTTGGACAGTAGGGGTATGAACACTGAAGCTTTCTTT.

The chain has TRBV28 and TRBJ2-7; 9 bases match TRBD1. The ends lost 6 bases at V and 2 bases at J; junction bases unmatched: 8. CDR3 length: 15 residues. Germline CDR1 and CDR2: MDHEN and SYDVKM. The CDR3 DNA reads TGTGCCAGCAGCCCGGGACAGGGTAGAGCCTACGAGCAGTACTTC. It specifies CASSPGQGRAYEQYF. Using reference TRBV28 and TRBJ2-7 for the parts outside the CDR3, the full variable domain is DVKVTQSSRYLVKRTGEKVFLECVQDMDHENMFWYRQDPGLGLRLIYFSYDVKMKEKGDIPEGYSVSREKKERFSLILESASTNQTSMYLCASSPGQGRAYEQYFGPGTRLTVT.

This clonotype was counted many times. The chain joins TRBV2 to TRBJ2-3; 10 positions agree with TRBD2. The V gene end was trimmed by 4 bases and the J gene end by 11 bases; junction bases not matched to a gene: 3. The CDR3 is 12 amino acids. Per germline, CDR1 SNHLY and CDR2 FYNNEI. CDR3 protein: CASSGSSGGQYF. In DNA, the CDR3 is TGTGCCAGCAGTGGGTCTAGCGGGGGGCAGTATTTT.

The sample holds many counts of this clonotype. V and J are TRBV2 and TRBJ2-5, with 11 bases that match TRBD2. The J segment lost 1 base and the V segment lost 6 bases, leaving 16 bases of the junction unmatched. The length of the CDR3 is 19 residues. The germline CDR1 and CDR2 sequences are SNHLY and FYNNEI. CDR3 coding DNA: TGTGCCAGCAGCGACCCGGCACTAGCGGGGGAGACGACCCAAGAGACCCAGTACTTC. It codes for CASSDPALAGETTQETQYF.